Presented here are 32 T cell receptor beta chains from one specimen sequenced in a study of Graves' ophthalmopathy and Graves' hyperthyroidism. Researchers took RNA transcripts and amplified TCR beta CDR3 regions from them. Following a first-round RT-PCR that used HTBI primers, a second-round multiplex PCR was carried out. MiXCR, run by TCRdb on the multiplex PCR reads, gives a single entry per CDR3 protein. The sample consists of approximately 380,000 distinct CDR3 sequences, around a fifth of them appearing once. Sequences were obtained from peripheral blood. All receptors come from a woman aged 18-29 years with stable Graves' hyperthyroidism.

There are many counts of this clonotype. The V call is TRBV28, the J call TRBJ1-3, with D perhaps TRBD1 (5 bases). The germline V gene has CDR1 MDHEN and CDR2 SYDVKM. The CDR3 has 11 amino acids. Trimming took 11 bases from V and 7 from J, leaving 12 bases between them. CDR3 bases: TGTGCCTGGGGGGAGCGGAACACCATATATTTT. This gives the protein CAWGERNTIYF.

At least ten counts were recorded for this clonotype. The rearrangement uses TRBV7-3 and TRBJ1-6; the D gene is possibly TRBD1 (6 bases). Trimming shortened V by 1 base and J by 5 bases, and 12 bases separated the two germline ends. There are 16 residues in the CDR3. Per germline, CDR1 SGHTA and CDR2 FQGTGA. The CDR3 protein is CASSLMVRGHNSPLHF. The CDR3 DNA reads as TGTGCCAGCAGCTTAATGGTCAGGGGACATAATTCACCCCTCCACTTT.

The rearrangement uses TRBV12-3 or TRBV12-4 and TRBJ1-1; D may be TRBD1 (5 bases). The V end was cut by 4 bases, the J end by 8 bases, with 14 bases between. The CDR3 loop spans 13 amino acids. The CDR3 DNA follows: TGTGCCAGCAGTTGGGGGTCAGGGTTGGAAGCTTTCTTT. Amino acids: CASSWGSGLEAFF.

This clonotype was recorded many times. Compared with germline, one end of the junction differs, possibly owing to a read error. The rearrangement joins TRBV7-7 to TRBJ2-7; 8 bases agree with TRBD1. The V gene's germline CDR1 is SSHAT and CDR2 FNYEAQ (reference sequence). The length of the CDR3 is 15 residues. As DNA, the CDR3 is TGTGCTAGCAGCCCGGGACAGGACGGTAGATACGAGCAGTACTTC. This encodes CASSPGQDGRYEQYF.

This clonotype was observed at least ten times. The J gene is TRBJ2-2, the V gene TRBV6-5, with D maybe TRBD2 (5 bases). The CDR3 contains 16 residues. Trimming took 2 bases from V and 2 from J, leaving 12 bases between them. Germline CDR1 reads MNHEY; CDR2 reads SVGAGI. CDR3 bases: TGTGCCAGCAGTTACGAAGGACTGACCAACACCGGGGAGCTGTTTTTT. Its protein product is CASSYEGLTNTGELFF.

This clonotype was found many times. The V call is TRBV30, the J call TRBJ1-1; tentatively, D is TRBD1 (5 bases). Germline values: CDR1 GTSNPN, CDR2 SVGIG (reference sequence). The V and J ends lost 3 bases and 5 bases respectively, with 13 bases between them. This CDR3 comprises 13 residues. The CDR3 spells CAWSQLWGTEAFF. DNA for the CDR3: TGTGCCTGGAGCCAACTCTGGGGGACTGAAGCTTTCTTT.

Ten or more counts support this clonotype. The rearrangement uses TRBV27 and TRBJ2-7; 7 bases align to TRBD1. Trimming at V came to 5 bases and at J to 3 bases, leaving 16 bases not matched to a gene. This CDR3 has 17 amino acids. The germline V gene encodes CDR1 MNHEY and CDR2 SMNVEV (reference sequence). The CDR3 DNA is TGTGCCAGCAGTCGTCGACAGGGCCGCTCCACTCTCTACGAGCAGTACTTC. Translated, it gives CASSRRQGRSTLYEQYF.

The chain uses TRBV20-1 and TRBJ1-2, with D perhaps TRBD1 (6 bases). CDR3 length: 13 residues. The ends were cut back, 6 bases at V and 4 bases at J, with 15 bases in the middle. From germline, CDR1 is DFQATT and CDR2 SNEGSKA (reference sequence). The CDR3 sequence is CSAGGGLSYGYTF. DNA of the CDR3: TGCAGTGCCGGAGGGGGGCTCAGCTATGGCTACACCTTC.

This clonotype was seen many times. The rearrangement joins TRBV12-5 to TRBJ2-2, with a possible D match to TRBD2 (5 bases). Germline assignment: CDR1 LGHNT and CDR2 FRNRAP. V was pared by 0 bases and J by 4 bases, with 9 bases between. The CDR3 is made up of 15 amino acids. CDR3 DNA: TGTGCTAGTGGTTTGGTACTAGGAGGCACCGGGGAGCTGTTTTTT. Its protein product is CASGLVLGGTGELFF.

This clonotype has at least ten counts. The rearrangement joins TRBV6-1 to TRBJ1-1; D unclear. V shed 8 bases and J shed 4 bases, with 14 bases lying between them. Germline CDR1 reads MNHNS; CDR2 reads SASEGT. The CDR3 covers 13 residues. The chain's CDR3 is CASCRGDRTEAFF. The CDR3 DNA sequence: TGTGCCAGCTGCCGCGGGGATCGCACTGAAGCTTTCTTT.

The sample holds many counts of this clonotype. CDR3: CASSLRPDRVGYEQYF. CDR3 DNA: TGTGCCAGCAGTTTGCGACCGGACAGGGTAGGATACGAGCAGTACTTC. The V call is TRBV27, the J call TRBJ2-7; 8 nucleotides line up with TRBD1. Germline loops: CDR1 MNHEY, CDR2 SMNVEV (reference sequence). This CDR3 is 16 amino acids long. Germline trimming cut 3 bases from V and 4 bases from J; bases unmatched to any gene: 11.

The chain recombines TRBV7-8 with TRBJ2-2, with a tentative D call TRBD2 (5 bases). The germline CDR1 and CDR2 sequences are SGHVS and FQNEAQ. The length of the CDR3 is 14 residues. V was clipped by 5 bases and J by 7 bases, with 14 bases between them. The CDR3 sequence: CASSEQYGGGELFF. DNA of the CDR3: TGTGCCAGCAGCGAGCAGTATGGAGGCGGGGAGCTGTTTTTT.

This clonotype was seen at least ten times. This rearrangement joins TRBV10-3 to TRBJ2-7; 10 bases are shared with TRBD2. This CDR3 has 13 amino acids. With V trimmed by 6 bases and J by 2 bases, 1 base remained unmatched. Germline-derived CDR1 and CDR2 are ENHRY and SYGVKD. The CDR3 DNA follows: TGTGCCATCAGGAGCGGGAGGGCCTACGAGCAGTACTTC. Amino acids: CAIRSGRAYEQYF.

This clonotype came up many times. This sequence joins TRBV19 and TRBJ1-2, with TRBD1 matching 8 bases. Germline CDR1 reads LNHDA; CDR2 reads SQIVND (reference sequence). The CDR3 has 14 residues. The ends lost 5 bases at V and 7 bases at J; junction bases unmatched: 9. This chain's CDR3 is CASSSSRTGLGYTF. The CDR3 region has the DNA TGTGCCAGTAGTTCCTCAAGGACAGGGCTTGGCTACACCTTC.

This chain uses TRBV7-8 with TRBJ2-7; possibly TRBD1 or TRBD2 for D (5 bases each). Looked up from germline, CDR1 is SGHVS and CDR2 is FQNEAQ. This CDR3 region has 18 residues. V gave up 3 bases and J gave up 2 bases, with 23 bases separating them. The CDR3 nucleotides are TGTGCCAGCAGCTTCCGACAACCGGGACCCCGAAGCACCTACGAGCAGTACTTC. It encodes CASSFRQPGPRSTYEQYF.

This clonotype was counted at least ten times. This rearrangement joins TRBV20-1 to TRBJ2-7; D unresolved. Germline V gives CDR1 DFQATT, CDR2 SNEGSKA (reference sequence). This CDR3 has 12 amino acids. CDR3 coding DNA: TGCAGCGCGGACCGATCGACCTACGAGCAGTACTTC. Its translation is CSADRSTYEQYF.

This clonotype came up many times. The chain has TRBV20-1 and TRBJ1-1, with D unresolved. Between the trimmed V and J ends, which lost 6 bases and 1 base, there was a span of 12 bases. The CDR3 loop spans 13 amino acids. Germline lookup yields CDR1 DFQATT and CDR2 SNEGSKA (reference sequence). CDR3 amino acids: CSALAPGNTEAFF. The CDR3 DNA is TGCAGTGCCCTAGCCCCGGGGAACACTGAAGCTTTCTTT.

This clonotype was counted many times. The chain is built from TRBV10-3 and TRBJ2-5; no clear D. CDR1 and CDR2 from the germline V gene are ENHRY and SYGVKD. Trimming removed 2 bases at V and 3 bases at J, with 1 base between. CDR3 length equals 11 residues. CDR3 bases: TGTGCCATCAGTGAGAAAGAGACCCAGTACTTC. It is translated as CAISEKETQYF.

This clonotype was detected ten times or more. The chain couples TRBV12-3 or TRBV12-4 to TRBJ2-2, with 8 nucleotides matching TRBD1. This CDR3 spans 14 amino acids. The V gene end was trimmed by 5 bases and the J gene end by 4 bases; junction bases not matched to a gene: 3. The DNA of the CDR3 is TGTGCCAGCAGTAAGACAGGGGCCACCGGGGAGCTGTTTTTT. This codes for CASSKTGATGELFF.

This clonotype was counted ten times or more. DNA of the CDR3: TGTGCCAGTACCCCGGACAGGAACTATGGCTACACCTTC. The encoded protein is CASTPDRNYGYTF. The V call is TRBV19, the J call TRBJ1-2; 7 nucleotides match TRBD1. The CDR3 contains 13 residues. After removal of 7 bases from V and 2 bases from J, the junction contained 4 bases not matched to a gene. The germline gives CDR1 LNHDA, CDR2 SQIVND (reference sequence).

The J gene is TRBJ2-4, the V gene TRBV7-2; D is unresolved. Trimming took off 5 bases at V and 14 bases at J, with 19 bases between the two ends. This CDR3 comprises 13 residues. Germline assignment: CDR1 SGHTA and CDR2 FQGNSA. In nucleotides, the CDR3 is TGTGCCAGCAGCCGCCCTTTCGGCAGGAGTAAGTACTTC. Residues: CASSRPFGRSKYF.

The CDR3 DNA is TGTGCCAGCAGCCGTCAGGGGGACTTATACGAGCAGTACTTC. Protein: CASSRQGDLYEQYF. This chain uses TRBV12-3 or TRBV12-4 with TRBJ2-7; perhaps TRBD1 as D (7 bases). CDR3 length: 14 residues. The V gene lost 6 bases and the J gene lost 4 bases, with 16 bases spanning the gap.

This clonotype was detected many times. The gene calls are TRBV12-3 or TRBV12-4 and TRBJ1-5; D not certain. Trimming left V 5 bases short and J 0 bases short, with 17 bases between. The CDR3 is 17 residues long. As DNA, the CDR3 is TGTGCCAGCAGTACCAGGACTCAGCTTTATAGCAATCAGCCCCAGCATTTT. Translating gives CASSTRTQLYSNQPQHF.

The chain combines TRBV30 with TRBJ1-1; D gene uncertain. The CDR3 covers 11 residues. Trimming shortened V by 0 bases and J by 8 bases, and 7 bases separated the two germline ends. Per germline, CDR1 GTSNPN and CDR2 SVGIG (reference sequence). In DNA, the CDR3 is TGTGCCTGGAGTGTAATTTCCGAAGCTTTCTTT. It is translated as CAWSVISEAFF.

This clonotype has a count of ten or more. V and J are TRBV12-3 or TRBV12-4 and TRBJ1-2; D gene ambiguous. The CDR3 loop spans 13 amino acids. Trimming shortened V by 2 bases and J by 3 bases, and 7 bases separated the two germline ends. The CDR3 nucleotides read TGTGCCAGCAGTTTAAAGCCGTACTATGGCTACACCTTC. Translation gives CASSLKPYYGYTF.

In its sample, this clonotype was seen a few times. With a much larger clone just one base away, this may be a read error. V is TRBV7-8 and J is TRBJ2-7; TRBD1 might be the D (6 bases). The CDR3 spans 15 residues. Per the germline V gene, CDR1 is SGHVS and CDR2 is FQNEAQ. The CDR3 reads CASSHRPDRPYERYF. CDR3 DNA sequence: TGTGCCAGCAGTCACCGCCCCGACAGGCCCTACGAGCGGTACTTC.

In its sample, this clonotype was seen many times. The V gene is TRBV7-9, the J gene TRBJ2-7; maybe TRBD2 (5 bases). The CDR3 runs 14 residues. The V and J ends lost 1 base and 1 base respectively, with 8 bases between them. CDR1 SEHNR and CDR2 FQNEAQ come from the germline V gene (reference sequence). The CDR3 DNA reads as TGTGCCAGCAGCTTAGGGACTTTGTCCTACGAGCAGTACTTC. Protein: CASSLGTLSYEQYF.

The J gene is TRBJ2-5, the V gene TRBV6-1; possibly TRBD1 for D (6 bases). The CDR3 spans 14 residues. V was trimmed by 7 bases and J by 5 bases, leaving 17 bases between them. CDR1 and CDR2 (germline): MNHNS, SASEGT. CDR3 loop: CASKGHSLLETQYF. CDR3 nucleotide sequence: TGTGCCAGCAAGGGACACTCTCTTTTGGAGACCCAGTACTTC.

At least ten counts were recorded for this clonotype. The rearrangement uses TRBV6-5 and TRBJ1-5; the D gene is possibly TRBD1 (6 bases). CDR1 is MNHEY and CDR2 is SVGAGI in the germline V gene. V was pared by 7 bases and J by 6 bases, with 10 bases between. This CDR3 is built from 12 residues. CDR3 in DNA: TGTGCCAGCAACAGGGTTTTTCAGCCCCAGCATTTT. Translating gives CASNRVFQPQHF.

The gene calls are TRBV6-2 or TRBV6-3 and TRBJ2-7; 8 bases line up with TRBD2. V trimming: 0 bases; J trimming: 6 bases; junction bases outside the gene matches: 7. The CDR3 runs 15 residues. Germline-derived CDR1 and CDR2 are MNHEY and SVGEGT. As DNA, the CDR3 is TGTGCCAGCAGTTACTCAATCGGGAGGGCCAGCGAGCAGTACTTC. Protein: CASSYSIGRASEQYF.

This clonotype was observed many times. A much bigger clone sits one base away, suggesting this may be a read error. J is TRBJ1-1 and V is TRBV10-3; D remains ambiguous. This CDR3 contains 11 residues. Trimming pared 6 bases from V and 3 bases from J, leaving 5 bases between. Germline V gene sequence: CDR1 ENHRY, CDR2 SYGVKD. The CDR3 spells CAIREDTEAFF. The CDR3 coding sequence is TGTGCCATCAGGGAGGACACTGAAGCTTTCTTT.

The genes are TRBV6-4 and TRBJ2-5; 12 bases line up with TRBD2. Germline V CDR1 and CDR2: MRHNA, SNTAGT. With 4 bases clipped from V and 7 bases from J, the junction kept 7 bases outside the gene matches. The CDR3 length is 15 residues. This CDR3 is CASSGTSGGYVTQYF. CDR3 DNA sequence: TGTGCCAGCAGTGGAACTAGCGGGGGGTATGTGACCCAGTACTTC.